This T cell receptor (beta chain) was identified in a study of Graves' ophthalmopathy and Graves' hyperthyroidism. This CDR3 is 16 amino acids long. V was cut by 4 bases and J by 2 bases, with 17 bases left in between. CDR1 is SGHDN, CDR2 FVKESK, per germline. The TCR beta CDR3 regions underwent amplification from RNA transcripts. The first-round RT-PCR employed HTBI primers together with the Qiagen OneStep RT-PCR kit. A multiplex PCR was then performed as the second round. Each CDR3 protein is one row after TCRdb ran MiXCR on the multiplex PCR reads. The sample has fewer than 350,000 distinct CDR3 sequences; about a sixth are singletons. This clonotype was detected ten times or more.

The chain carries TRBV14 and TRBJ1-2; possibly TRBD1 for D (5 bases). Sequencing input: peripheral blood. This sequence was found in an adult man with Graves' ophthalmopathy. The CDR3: CASSPYSGRGNYGYTF. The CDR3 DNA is TGTGCCAGCAGCCCGTATTCCGGTAGGGGCAACTATGGCTACACCTTC.